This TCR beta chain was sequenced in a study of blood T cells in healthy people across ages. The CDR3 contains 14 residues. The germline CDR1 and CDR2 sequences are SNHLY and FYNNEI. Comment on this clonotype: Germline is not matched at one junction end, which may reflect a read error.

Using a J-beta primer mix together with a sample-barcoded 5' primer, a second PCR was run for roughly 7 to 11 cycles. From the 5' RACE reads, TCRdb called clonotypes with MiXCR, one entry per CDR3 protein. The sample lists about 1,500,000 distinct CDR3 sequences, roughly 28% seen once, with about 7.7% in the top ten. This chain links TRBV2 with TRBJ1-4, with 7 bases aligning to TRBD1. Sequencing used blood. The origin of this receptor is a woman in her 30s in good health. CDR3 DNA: TGTGCCAACAGTTACAGGGGAGGTAATGAAAAACTGTTTTTT. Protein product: CANSYRGGNEKLFF.